This record looks at one T cell receptor beta chain sequence and its context. Assay: immunoSEQ multiplex PCR; the TCRdb copy retains only in-frame clones and omits some. The sample holds thousands of clones; 62% are singletons and the top ten take more than 35%. This entry comes from a study of radiation and T cells in renal cell carcinoma. V lost 7 bases to trimming and J lost 6 bases; unmatched junction nucleotides: 6. The CDR3 loop spans 14 amino acids. Germline CDR1 WSHSY, CDR2 SAAADI. Treatment given: 15 Gy SBRT to primary tumor, nephrectomy 4 weeks later. This clonotype was obtained from an older woman with renal cell carcinoma. Specimen: tumor tissue, collected from a patient whose treatment included radiotherapy and nephrectomy. This sequence joins TRBV10-2 and TRBJ2-3; 11 bases are a match to TRBD2. DNA of the CDR3: TGCGCCAGCAACCCCGGGACTAGCGGCGATACGCAGTATTTT. Translation gives CASNPGTSGDTQYF.